The clone carrying this TCR beta chain was seen repeatedly, ten times or more. Its antigen is unidentified. This sample is part of a study of metastatic and nonmetastatic thyroid tumors. Study background: Repertoires of blood and of tissue (tumor or nodule) from malignant and benign thyroid patients were compared. Findings and caveats of the study: Benign nodules were reported to have significantly lower TCR beta diversity than malignant thyroid tumors, in blood and tumor.

TCRdb redid the clone calls on the PCR reads using MiXCR. This table has 20,000 to 25,000 clones, over 9% appearing once. Every patient was untreated before thyroid surgery. What was sequenced was blood. The sequence derives from a male donor with papillary thyroid cancer or a benign thyroid nodule (not recorded which). Some clones in this sample may be carry-over from other donors' samples.

CDR3 nucleotide sequence: TGCGCCAGCAGCCGCAGGGGGGGGAGCACTGAAGCTTTCTTT. Its translation: CASSRRGGSTEAFF. V and J are TRBV5-1 and TRBJ1-1, with 7 positions matching TRBD1. CDR3 length: 14 residues. J was trimmed by 4 bases and V by 4 bases; bases with no gene match: 7. The germline gives CDR1 SGHRS, CDR2 YFSETQ. Filled out from reference TRBV5-1 and TRBJ1-1, the complete variable domain reads KAGVTQTPRYLIKTRGQQVTLSCSPISGHRSVSWYQQTPGQGLQFLFEYFSETQRNKGNFPGRFSGRQFSNSRSEMNVSTLELGDSALYLCASSRRGGSTEAFFGQGTRLTVV.